This is a list of T cell receptor beta chains from one sample in a study of CD8+CD57+ T cells in acquired aplastic anemia. TCRdb independently ran MiXCR on the reads; one entry per CDR3 protein. The data show 170,000 or so distinct CDR3 sequences, around 48% seen once. Specimen: sorted CD4+, CD8+, or CD8+CD57+ T cells (not recorded which) from PBMCs. Receptors originate from a human donor with aplastic anemia. CDR3s include the opening cysteine and the closing phenylalanine or tryptophan. D genes are given only for firm matches. Clone sizes are given selectively: once, few, many, or a class where the clone is expanded.

j_gene,abundance,v_gene,d_gene,CDR3nt,CDR3aa
TRBJ1-2,many,TRBV20-1,NA,TGCAGTGCTAGAGATCAGAAGCCAGGGCCGGGTGGCTACACCTTC,CSARDQKPGPGGYTF
TRBJ2-3,NA,TRBV2,TRBD1,TGTGCCAGCAGGCAGGGGGCGCGAGATACGCAGTATTTT,CASRQGARDTQYF
TRBJ2-1,many,TRBV7-3,TRBD2,TGTGCCAGCAGCTTAAACGGGGGGAGCTCCTACAATGAGCAGTTCTTC,CASSLNGGSSYNEQFF
TRBJ2-6,NA,TRBV11-2,NA,TGTGCCAGCAGTTCATCTGCCACCTCTGGGGCCGACGTCCTGACTTTC,CASSSSATSGADVLTF
TRBJ1-1,NA,TRBV6-1,NA,TGTGCCAGCCGCCCATACGAGGGGGGTCTGGTCACTGAAGCTTTCTTT,CASRPYEGGLVTEAFF
TRBJ1-1,NA,TRBV7-9,TRBD1,TGTGCCAGCTACAGGGGTATGAACACTGAAGCTTTCTTT,CASYRGMNTEAFF
TRBJ2-7,NA,TRBV10-3,NA,TGTGCCATCAGTGAGTCTTACGGCACCGCCGAGGACTACGAGCAGTACTTC,CAISESYGTAEDYEQYF
TRBJ1-3,NA,TRBV20-1,NA,TGCAGTGCTTGGGACTCAGACTCTGGAAACACCATATATTTT,CSAWDSDSGNTIYF
TRBJ2-1,NA,TRBV4-2,TRBD2,TGTGCCAGCAGCCAAGATTCCAGCGGGGTGTACAATGAGCAGTTCTTC,CASSQDSSGVYNEQFF
TRBJ2-2,many,TRBV6-5,NA,TGTGCCAGCAGTTACTCTGCGTCCTGGCCCGGGGAGCTGTTTTTT,CASSYSASWPGELFF
TRBJ2-5,NA,TRBV10-3,NA,TGTGCCATCAGTGAGTCCGTGGGCAATCAGCCCCAGTACTTC,CAISESVGNQPQYF
TRBJ2-7,many,TRBV5-6,TRBD2,TGTGCCAGCAGCTTGGTGGGGGGGGACGAGCAGTACTTC,CASSLVGGDEQYF
TRBJ2-7,few,TRBV20-1,NA,TGCAGTGCTAGACCTGGAACCTACGAGCAGTACTTC,CSARPGTYEQYF
TRBJ1-4,NA,TRBV19,NA,TGTGCCAGTTTCCCCGGGGGGGGGGGAGTGGATGAAAAACTGTTTTTT,CASFPGGGGVDEKLFF
TRBJ2-7,NA,TRBV10-3,TRBD1,TGTGCCATCAGTGAGTCGGAACAGGGGAAATACGAGCAGTACTTC,CAISESEQGKYEQYF
TRBJ2-1,many,TRBV11-2,NA,TGTGCCAGCAGCTTAGGTATCGCGACAGCAAATGAGCAGTTCTTC,CASSLGIATANEQFF
TRBJ1-1,NA,TRBV29-1,NA,TGTAGCCAAGGGTCGGGGAACACTGAAGCTTTCTTT,CSQGSGNTEAFF
TRBJ2-1,NA,TRBV7-8,NA,TGTGCCAGCGAGGTCCTGAATGAGCAGTTCTTC,CASEVLNEQFF
TRBJ2-5,many,TRBV10-3,TRBD1,TGTGCCATCAGTGAGCGGGACAGCCAAGAGACCCAGTACTTC,CAISERDSQETQYF
TRBJ2-1,NA,TRBV6-5,NA,TGTGCCAGCAGTTCGGACAGCTCATGGGGTGAGCAGTTCTTC,CASSSDSSWGEQFF
TRBJ2-2,NA,TRBV6-5,NA,TGTGCCAGCAGTTACTCTCAGGGAAACGCCGGGGAGCTGTTTTTT,CASSYSQGNAGELFF
TRBJ2-3,once,TRBV24-1,NA,TGTGCCACCAGTGATTCGCGTATGGCAGATACGCAGTATTTT,CATSDSRMADTQYF
TRBJ1-2,few,TRBV28,NA,TGTGCCAGCAGTTTATTTCAGGGGTATGGCTACACCTTC,CASSLFQGYGYTF
TRBJ2-1,many,TRBV7-3,TRBD2,TGTGCCAGCAGCTTGTGGGAGGGCCATGAGCAGTTCTTC,CASSLWEGHEQFF
TRBJ2-3,NA,TRBV7-2,NA,TGTGCCAGCAGCTTAGATTTAAGAGATACGCAGTATTTT,CASSLDLRDTQYF
TRBJ2-2,many,TRBV9,TRBD2,TGTGCCAGCAGCGTCGAGGGACTAGGCGACACCGGGGAGCTGTTTTTT,CASSVEGLGDTGELFF
TRBJ1-1,many,TRBV7-6,TRBD1,TGTGCCAGCAGCCCAGGGACAGGGGAGTTGGACACTGAAGCTTTCTTT,CASSPGTGELDTEAFF
TRBJ1-5,few,TRBV6-1,NA,TGTGCCAGCAGTGATGGGGGGGTGATCAATCAGCCCCAGCATTTT,CASSDGGVINQPQHF
TRBJ1-2,NA,TRBV29-1,NA,TGCAGCGTTGAGAAGCAGGGTACTAACTATGGCTACACCTTC,CSVEKQGTNYGYTF
TRBJ2-3,NA,TRBV5-1,TRBD2,TGCGCCAGCAGCGACACTAGCGGTAGGACAGATACGCAGTATTTT,CASSDTSGRTDTQYF
TRBJ2-7,many,TRBV7-2,TRBD1,TGTGCCAGCAGCTCGGGTGGGACAGGGATCGAGCAGTACTTC,CASSSGGTGIEQYF
TRBJ1-2,many,TRBV6-1,NA,TGTGCCAGCAGTGATAGGGGCGGCTACACCTTC,CASSDRGGYTF
TRBJ2-7,NA,TRBV19,NA,TGTGCCAGTAGTAGGCCTGGGAGCTACGAGCAGTACTTC,CASSRPGSYEQYF
TRBJ1-6,NA,TRBV7-8,NA,TGTGCCAGCAGCTCATCCACAGGGTTTGCATCACCCCTCCACTTT,CASSSSTGFASPLHF
TRBJ2-1,many,TRBV12-3/TRBV12-4,TRBD1,TGTGCCAGCAGTTCCGCTACAGGGGGGAATGAGCAGTTCTTC,CASSSATGGNEQFF
TRBJ1-1,NA,TRBV2,TRBD1,TGTGCCAGCAGTGCAGGGGGCGGGAACACTGAAGCTTTCTTT,CASSAGGGNTEAFF
TRBJ2-3,NA,TRBV30,NA,TGTGCCTGGAGTGTCCGATGGGACAGCACAGATACGCAGTATTTT,CAWSVRWDSTDTQYF
TRBJ2-3,few,TRBV27,TRBD2,TGTGCCAGCAGTTCGGGACTAGCGGGAGTAGATACGCAGTATTTT,CASSSGLAGVDTQYF
TRBJ2-7,once,TRBV11-1,TRBD2,TGTGCCAGCAGCTTCGGGACTAGCGGGAGGGCCCTGAGCGAGCAGTACTTC,CASSFGTSGRALSEQYF
TRBJ2-5,NA,TRBV7-7,NA,TGTGCTAGCAGTCCAACAGGCCTCCAAGAGACCCAGTACTTC,CASSPTGLQETQYF
TRBJ2-7,NA,TRBV19,NA,TGTGCCAGCCTCCCCCAGGGGGGGGCAACCGAGCAGTACTTC,CASLPQGGATEQYF
TRBJ1-1,NA,TRBV12-3/TRBV12-4,NA,TGTGCCAACAAGAGGACAGCTAGGGACACTGAAGCTTTCTTT,CANKRTARDTEAFF
TRBJ2-1,NA,TRBV10-3,TRBD2,TGTGCCGTCACGACTAGCAGGAATGAGCAGTTCTTC,CAVTTSRNEQFF
TRBJ1-1,NA,TRBV3-1,TRBD1,TGTGCCAGCAGCCAAGCGGCAGGGGGCTTGAACACTGAAGCTTTCTTT,CASSQAAGGLNTEAFF
TRBJ1-4,many,TRBV28,NA,TGTGCCAGCAGCAGGGACGGCGATAATGAAAAACTGTTTTTT,CASSRDGDNEKLFF
TRBJ1-4,many,TRBV12-3/TRBV12-4,TRBD1,TGTGCCAGCAACGAGGACAGGGAAGGAAAACTGTTTTTT,CASNEDREGKLFF
TRBJ2-3,NA,TRBV10-3,NA,TGTGCCATCAGTGAGGGAAACACGCAGTATTTT,CAISEGNTQYF
TRBJ1-1,few,TRBV6-2/TRBV6-3,NA,TGTGCCAGCAGTTACGGCAGGGCCCCAGCTTTCTTT,CASSYGRAPAFF
TRBJ2-2,NA,TRBV19,NA,TGTGCCAGTAGTATCGAGGGGATCGGGGAGCTGTTTTTT,CASSIEGIGELFF
TRBJ2-1,NA,TRBV10-3,NA,TGTGCCATCAAAACTACGGGCGGCGGCAATGAGCAGTTCTTC,CAIKTTGGGNEQFF
TRBJ2-7,NA,TRBV7-9,TRBD1,TGTGCCAGCAGGCTGGACAGGGTTGGGTACGAGCAGTACTTC,CASRLDRVGYEQYF
TRBJ2-7,NA,TRBV20-1,NA,TGCAGTGCTAGACGTGGTGCAGAGCAGTACTTC,CSARRGAEQYF
TRBJ2-7,few,TRBV11-2,NA,TGTGCCAGCAGCTTAGGGGGTGCACCTCCGTGCTCCTACGAGCAGTACTTC,CASSLGGAPPCSYEQYF
TRBJ1-2,many,TRBV7-2,NA,TGTGCCAGCAGCTTAATGGATGGCTACACCTTC,CASSLMDGYTF
TRBJ2-1,NA,TRBV10-3,NA,TGTGCCATCAGTGAGGGGCACAGGGACTACAATGAGCAGTTCTTC,CAISEGHRDYNEQFF